This T cell receptor beta chain derives from a study of post-analysis software for immune sequencing data. The study, taken as a whole, reports: Among about 5 TRBV segments more frequent in patients than controls were TRBV5-6, TRBV5-1 and TRBV20-1.

As concerns this clonotype: As yet, its antigen is unknown.

J lost 2 bases, V lost 5 bases, and 6 bases had no gene match. The length of the CDR3 is 16 residues. Prepared TCR beta cDNA libraries contained unique molecular identifiers. One entry per CDR3 protein, called by TCRdb with MiXCR from the PCR reads. The sample has more than 500,000 distinct CDR3 sequences, approximately 31% seen once. Material: blood. The V call is TRBV12-3 or TRBV12-4, the J call TRBJ2-6, with 7 bases fitting TRBD1. The receptor was derived from a girl between 2 and 17 years old with multiple sclerosis. The CDR3 nucleotides are TGTGCCAGCAGTACCCACAGGGGTCCTGGGGCCAACGTCCTGACTTTC. Protein: CASSTHRGPGANVLTF.